The source of this T cell receptor (beta chain) is a study of blood T cell repertoires in COVID-19. Whole-study context: Samples representing acute and convalescent COVID-19 were sourced from the United States, Italy and Spain. T cells, B-cell-depleted T cells, or PBMCs provided the cDNA or gDNA that served as material.

Trimming cost V 3 bases and J 0 bases, with 9 bases left between them. CDR1 and CDR2 (germline): MGHDK, SYGVNS. The CDR3 is 15 residues long. Per the original methods: Scientists estimated how many nucleated cells there were by amplifying reference gene primers. Using immunoSEQ multiplex PCR, the repertoire was profiled, and TCRdb retains in-frame clones only, with some absent. That table gives V, J and clone size, and the DNA gave D and trimming. The table lists 240,000 or so clones, around 90% of them singletons. V usage is TRBV25-1 and J usage is TRBJ1-5; maybe TRBD1 (5 bases). This sequence was found in a woman in her 30s with acute or convalescent COVID-19. The source material was peripheral blood. This CDR3 reads CASSEADSSNQPQHF. Written as DNA, the CDR3 is TGTGCCAGCAGTGAGGCCGACAGTAGCAATCAGCCCCAGCATTTT.